Below are 27 T cell receptor beta chains sequenced from a single sample in a study of cytomegalovirus exposure and HLA in healthy donors. Method: immunoSEQ multiplex PCR; TCRdb's copy keeps in-frame clones and lacks some. The sample holds 200,000 to 250,000 clones, 65% to 85% seen once. Sequencing used PBMCs. Receptors originate from a woman in her 30s in good health and CMV-seropositive.

The CDR3, as DNA: TGTGCCATCAGGAAGGGTTCTGAAGCTTTCTTT. This translates into CAIRKGSEAFF. V gene TRBV10-3 combines with J gene TRBJ1-1, with D unresolved. Trimming took 6 bases from V and 6 from J, leaving 8 bases between them. Germline V gene sequence: CDR1 ENHRY, CDR2 SYGVKD. The CDR3 consists of 11 residues.

V and J are TRBV2 and TRBJ1-2, with TRBD1 matching over 7 bases. CDR3 size: 15 residues. CDR1 is SNHLY and CDR2 is FYNNEI in the germline V gene. Trimming at V came to 4 bases and at J to 4 bases, leaving 9 bases not matched to a gene. CDR3 protein: CASSVRTGSGYGYTF. For the CDR3, the DNA is TGTGCCAGCAGTGTCCGGACAGGTTCGGGCTATGGCTACACCTTC. The full variable domain, with the rest looked up from reference TRBV2 and TRBJ1-2, is EPEVTQTPSHQVTQMGQEVILRCVPISNHLYFYWYRQILGQKVEFLVSFYNNEISEKSEIFDDQFSVERPDGSNFTLKIRSTKLEDSAMYFCASSVRTGSGYGYTFGSGTRLTVV.

This clone was seen a handful of times. This chain uses TRBV10-1 with TRBJ1-3; D gene ambiguous. V lost 4 bases to trimming and J lost 2 bases, with 9 bases between them. Looked up from germline, CDR1 is WNHNN and CDR2 is SYGVQD (reference sequence). The CDR3 runs to 14 residues. This CDR3 reads CASSVEGTGNTIYF. The CDR3 nucleotides are TGCGCCAGCAGTGTCGAGGGAACTGGAAACACCATATATTTT.

This clone was observed once. The chain combines TRBV18 with TRBJ2-2; 11 bases match TRBD1. Germline V gives CDR1 KGHSH, CDR2 LQKENI. The V and J ends lost 6 bases and 6 bases, in that order; junction bases with no gene match: 6. This CDR3 is 15 amino acids long. CDR3 in amino acids: CASSPGTGGSGELFF. DNA for the CDR3: TGTGCCAGCTCGCCCGGGACAGGGGGATCCGGGGAGCTGTTTTTT.

The V call is TRBV2, the J call TRBJ2-5; D could derive from TRBD1 or TRBD2 (7 bases each). The CDR3 has 15 amino acids. V lost 4 bases and J 4 bases, leaving 16 bases between the germline ends. Germline CDR1 is SNHLY and CDR2 is FYNNEI. Here the CDR3 DNA reads TGTGCCAGCAGTGTATACAGGGGCGGGAGAGAGACCCAGTACTTC. Its protein is CASSVYRGGRETQYF.

This clone has just one count. This rearrangement joins TRBV10-2 to TRBJ1-5; 7 positions agree with TRBD1. With 6 bases clipped from V and 1 base from J, the junction kept 6 bases outside the gene matches. CDR1 is WSHSY and CDR2 is SAAADI in the germline V gene. The CDR3 sequence is 15 residues long. The CDR3 DNA reads TGCGCCAGCAGCCTTGAGGGGGCGAGCAATCAGCCCCAGCATTTT. Residues: CASSLEGASNQPQHF.

The chain uses TRBV27 and TRBJ2-1; 14 bases are a match to TRBD2. CDR1 and CDR2 (germline): MNHEY, SMNVEV (reference sequence). Trimming removed 4 bases from V and 0 bases from J; junction bases left unmatched: 2. The CDR3 length is 17 residues. CDR3 residues: CASSWTSGRYSYNEQFF. The CDR3 region has the DNA TGTGCCAGCAGTTGGACTAGCGGGAGGTACTCCTACAATGAGCAGTTCTTC.

The genes are TRBV29-1 and TRBJ2-2; TRBD1 might be the D (5 bases). With 0 bases removed from V and 2 bases from J, the gap between germline ends came to 13 bases. CDR1 is SQVTM and CDR2 is ANQGSEA in the germline V gene. This CDR3 is built from 16 residues. CDR3 sequence (DNA): TGCAGCGTTGAAGAGGGCAGGGAATACAACACCGGGGAGCTGTTTTTT. As protein: CSVEEGREYNTGELFF.

This chain connects TRBV4-2 to TRBJ2-1, with 8 bases matching TRBD2. V lost 2 bases to trimming and J lost 2 bases; unmatched junction nucleotides: 5. The germline V gene has CDR1 LGHNA and CDR2 YNFKEQ. This CDR3 contains 16 residues. CDR3 coding DNA: TGTGCCAGCAGCCAATCACTAGCGGCAACCTACAATGAGCAGTTCTTC. It translates to CASSQSLAATYNEQFF.

This chain joins TRBV7-3 and TRBJ2-3, with D possibly TRBD2 on 6 matching bases. In germline, CDR1 is SGHTA, CDR2 FQGTGA. V lost 1 base and J lost 0, with 11 bases in between. There are 16 residues in the CDR3. CDR3 sequence: CASSLRGGTSTDTQYF. CDR3 sequence (DNA): TGTGCCAGCAGCTTAAGGGGCGGGACGAGCACAGATACGCAGTATTTT.

The genes are TRBV27 and TRBJ1-5; D is unclear. Per the germline V gene, CDR1 is MNHEY and CDR2 is SMNVEV (reference sequence). This CDR3 comprises 15 residues. The V and J ends lost 1 base and 0 bases respectively, with 7 bases between them. Here the CDR3 reads CASSLWQDSNQPQHF. CDR3 DNA sequence: TGTGCCAGCAGTTTATGGCAGGATAGCAATCAGCCCCAGCATTTT.

This clone has just one count. The J gene is TRBJ2-1, the V gene TRBV6-5; D may correspond to TRBD1 or TRBD2 (5 bases each). The V end was cut by 5 bases, the J end by 1 base, with 12 bases between. The CDR3 loop spans 15 amino acids. CDR1 and CDR2 from the germline V gene are MNHEY and SVGAGI. The CDR3 DNA follows: TGTGCCAGCAGTCCGAGCGAGGGGTCCTACAATGAGCAGTTCTTC. It specifies CASSPSEGSYNEQFF.

The CDR3 spells CASSQNGFGGRVSTGELFF. For the CDR3, the DNA is TGTGCCAGCAGCCAGAATGGTTTTGGCGGGAGGGTGAGCACCGGGGAGCTGTTTTTT. V gene TRBV7-6 combines with J gene TRBJ2-2, with 9 bases aligning to TRBD2. This CDR3 is 19 amino acids long. Germline assignment: CDR1 SGHVS and CDR2 FNYEAQ. Trimming removed 5 bases from V and 4 bases from J; junction bases left unmatched: 17.

In regard to this clone: Other DNA sequences within the sample encode an identical CDR3. The chain carries TRBV7-2 and TRBJ2-7; the D is unclear. The V end lost 3 bases, the J end lost 4 bases, and 7 bases lay between the germline ends. The CDR3 has 12 amino acids. CDR1 SGHTA and CDR2 FQGNSA come from the germline V gene. CDR3 protein: CASSLRLYEQYF. Written as DNA, the CDR3 is TGTGCCAGCAGCTTGAGGTTATACGAGCAGTACTTC.

This chain connects TRBV29-1 to TRBJ2-1; 12 bases match TRBD2. Trimming cost V 6 bases and J 12 bases; bases outside gene matches: 12. Per the germline V gene, CDR1 is SQVTM and CDR2 is ANQGSEA. The CDR3 extends over 14 amino acids. The CDR3 spells CSVGGLAGTIVQFF. The CDR3 bases are TGCAGCGTGGGGGGACTAGCGGGCACAATTGTGCAGTTCTTC.

The chain couples TRBV9 to TRBJ2-6; 9 bases are a match to TRBD1. This CDR3 is built from 18 residues. Germline trimming cut 3 bases from V and 2 bases from J; bases unmatched to any gene: 9. Germline CDR1 is SGDLS and CDR2 is YYNGEE. The CDR3 sequence is CASSETGQGFPGANVLTF. DNA for the CDR3: TGTGCCAGCAGCGAGACGGGACAGGGCTTCCCTGGGGCCAACGTCCTGACTTTC.

The J gene is TRBJ2-7, the V gene TRBV5-1, with D possibly being TRBD2 (6 bases). This CDR3 spans 12 amino acids. Looked up from germline, CDR1 is SGHRS and CDR2 is YFSETQ. V was shortened by 7 bases and J by 4 bases, with 12 bases between the two germline ends. CDR3 region: CASAGSGYEQYF. The CDR3 DNA sequence: TGCGCCAGCGCGGGGTCCGGGTACGAGCAGTACTTC.

CDR3 bases: TGTGCCAGCAGTTCGGGACAGGGGGTCACAGATACGCAGTATTTT. It translates to CASSSGQGVTDTQYF. This chain links TRBV7-6 with TRBJ2-3, with 11 bases matching TRBD1. J gave up 2 bases and V 6 bases, and 4 bases lay outside the gene matches. Per germline, CDR1 SGHVS and CDR2 FNYEAQ. The CDR3 is made up of 15 amino acids.

This rearrangement joins TRBV28 to TRBJ1-2, with TRBD1 matching 8 bases. V was clipped by 4 bases and J by 4 bases; unmatched bases: 2. This CDR3 is built from 13 residues. CDR1 is MDHEN and CDR2 is SYDVKM in the germline V gene. The CDR3 here is CASSSQGVYGYTF. CDR3 nucleotide sequence: TGTGCCAGCAGTTCACAGGGGGTCTATGGCTACACCTTC.

The V and J genes are TRBV5-4 and TRBJ1-1, with 8 bases fitting TRBD1. Germline lookup yields CDR1 SGHNT and CDR2 YYREEE (reference sequence). The V gene end was trimmed by 1 base and the J gene end by 2 bases; junction bases not matched to a gene: 4. This CDR3 contains 15 residues. The CDR3 here is CASSLKTGVNTEAFF. The CDR3 DNA sequence: TGTGCCAGCAGCTTGAAGACAGGGGTTAACACTGAAGCTTTCTTT.

This chain joins TRBV29-1 and TRBJ2-7; D unresolved. Deletions cut 4 bases from V and 1 base from J, with 5 bases between. Germline assignment: CDR1 SQVTM and CDR2 ANQGSEA. The CDR3 covers 11 residues. CDR3 protein: CSVVQSYEQYF. CDR3 coding DNA: TGCAGCGTTGTACAGTCCTACGAGCAGTACTTC.

The rearrangement joins TRBV19 to TRBJ1-4, with 8 nucleotides matching TRBD1. V shed 4 bases, J shed 3 bases, and the junction held 1 base outside the gene matches. The germline V gene encodes CDR1 LNHDA and CDR2 SQIVND (reference sequence). The CDR3 contains 14 residues. The CDR3 reads CASSRGQANEKLFF. The CDR3 coding sequence is TGTGCCAGTAGTAGGGGACAGGCTAATGAAAAACTGTTTTTT.

This clone is hyperexpanded (1% or more). J is TRBJ1-2 and V is TRBV28; D unresolved. Germline assignment: CDR1 MDHEN and CDR2 SYDVKM. This CDR3 has 11 residues. The V end lost 5 bases, the J end lost 7 bases, and 8 bases lay between the germline ends. CDR3 sequence: CASSLPGGYTF. The DNA for the CDR3 is TGTGCCAGCAGTCTCCCAGGTGGCTACACCTTC.

CDR3 loop: CASSLTRDTGGRYTF. The CDR3 bases are TGTGCCAGCAGCCTTACAAGAGATACAGGGGGCCGGTACACCTTC. This chain links TRBV2 with TRBJ1-2; 9 positions agree with TRBD1. Germline V lookup: CDR1 SNHLY, CDR2 FYNNEI. CDR3 length: 15 amino acids. V dropped 6 bases and J dropped 11; count of bases not matched to a gene: 16.

This clone has only one observation. The CDR3 nucleotides read TGTGCCAGCAGTAAGGGACAGGGGGGAATCACTGAAGCTTTCTTT. As protein: CASSKGQGGITEAFF. This chain joins TRBV6-5 and TRBJ1-1; 11 bases match TRBD1. The CDR3 totals 15 residues. V trimming: 5 bases; J trimming: 4 bases; junction bases outside the gene matches: 6. Germline CDR1 MNHEY, CDR2 SVGAGI.

This clone was counted a single time. Here the CDR3 reads CASSLDSTYGYTF. The CDR3 DNA reads as TGTGCCAGCAGCTTAGACAGTACTTATGGCTACACCTTC. The rearrangement uses TRBV7-2 and TRBJ1-2; no clear D gene. The CDR3 totals 13 residues. The V end lost 1 base, the J end lost 5 bases, and 8 bases lay between the germline ends. The germline V gene encodes CDR1 SGHTA and CDR2 FQGNSA.

This chain joins TRBV27 and TRBJ2-2, with 7 bases fitting TRBD1. With 5 bases clipped from V and 3 bases from J, the junction kept 6 bases outside the gene matches. The germline V gene has CDR1 MNHEY and CDR2 SMNVEV (reference sequence). This CDR3 comprises 15 residues. The CDR3 DNA is TGTGCCAGCAGTACCCGGGACAGACACACCGGGGAGCTGTTTTTT. Translated: CASSTRDRHTGELFF.